Below are 9 T cell receptor beta chains sequenced from a single sample in a study of blood T cell repertoires in COVID-19. The data were produced by immunoSEQ multiplex PCR, yet TCRdb's version contains in-frame clones alone and is incomplete. The data contain some 330,000 clones, around 87% of them singletons. The specimen sequenced was PBMCs or T cells enriched from blood (not recorded which). The receptors originated from a man aged 35-49 years in a cohort exposed to, infected with or recovered from COVID-19 (not recorded which).

V usage is TRBV6-5 and J usage is TRBJ1-1; D is undetermined. Germline V CDR1 and CDR2: MNHEY, SVGAGI. The CDR3 has 13 amino acids. The germline V and J ends were trimmed by 2 bases and 5 bases, with 9 bases remaining between them. CDR3 DNA: TGTGCCAGCAGTTACACGGGGAAGACTGAAGCTTTCTTT. It specifies CASSYTGKTEAFF.

This chain joins TRBV5-5 and TRBJ1-1; possible D gene TRBD1, 6 bases. CDR3 size: 14 residues. CDR1 is SGHKS, CDR2 YYEKEE, per germline (reference sequence). V was clipped by 4 bases and J by 5 bases, with 15 bases between them. This CDR3 is CASSHPGTKTEAFF. The CDR3 DNA sequence: TGTGCCAGCAGCCATCCGGGGACAAAAACTGAAGCTTTCTTT.

V is TRBV6-5 and J is TRBJ2-5; TRBD2 matches 10 bases. This CDR3 comprises 12 residues. Per germline, CDR1 MNHEY and CDR2 SVGAGI. Trimming removed 6 bases from V and 6 bases from J; junction bases left unmatched: 1. CDR3 in amino acids: CASRGLAKTQYF. The CDR3, as DNA: TGTGCCAGCAGGGGACTAGCGAAGACCCAGTACTTC.

In nucleotides, the CDR3 is TGTGCCACCAGCGCTACGAGGAATGAGCAGTTCTTC. It yields the protein CATSATRNEQFF. V and J are TRBV15 and TRBJ2-1; D not resolved. Germline V lookup: CDR1 LNHNV, CDR2 YYDKDF (reference sequence). The CDR3 runs to 12 residues. Trimming took off 5 bases at V and 7 bases at J, with 9 bases between the two ends.

J is TRBJ1-1 and V is TRBV19; TRBD1 agrees at 8 bases. After removal of 5 bases from V and 7 bases from J, the junction contained 9 bases not matched to a gene. The CDR3 covers 14 residues. Germline V gene data show CDR1 as LNHDA and CDR2 as SQIVND (reference sequence). CDR3 nucleotide sequence: TGTGCCAGTAGTTCACAGGGGGGGTTGAGTGAAGCTTTCTTT. It encodes CASSSQGGLSEAFF.

This CDR3 is CASSQSGRYNEQFF. The CDR3 DNA sequence: TGTGCCAGCAGCCAAAGCGGGAGGTACAATGAGCAGTTCTTC. The chain uses TRBV3-1 (or the pseudogene TRBV3-2) and TRBJ2-1, with 9 bases lining up with TRBD2. Germline lookup yields CDR1 LGHDT and CDR2 YNNKEL (reference sequence). V shed 2 bases and J 4 bases; nucleotides not matched to a gene: 0. The CDR3 consists of 14 residues.

This clone was detected a few times. The chain employs TRBV19 and TRBJ1-1; 7 nucleotides align to TRBD1. The ends lost 5 bases at V and 3 bases at J; junction bases unmatched: 6. In germline, CDR1 is LNHDA, CDR2 SQIVND (reference sequence). The CDR3 contains 14 residues. The CDR3 DNA reads TGTGCCAGTAGTTCCCCGGGACAGTACACTGAAGCTTTCTTT. Translation gives CASSSPGQYTEAFF.

The chain uses TRBV3-1 (or the pseudogene TRBV3-2) and TRBJ2-6; D gene uncertain. The CDR3 runs to 13 residues. Germline V gene data show CDR1 as LGHDT and CDR2 as YNNKEL (reference sequence). Trimming left V 5 bases short and J 0 bases short, with 2 bases between. In DNA, the CDR3 is TGTGCCAGCAGCTACTCTGGGGCCAACGTCCTGACTTTC. Translation gives CASSYSGANVLTF.

This chain links TRBV11-2 with TRBJ2-4; TRBD2 aligns across 7 bases. Unmatched junction bases numbered 4, after V lost 4 bases and J lost 7 bases. This CDR3 is 13 amino acids long. The germline V gene has CDR1 SGHAT and CDR2 FQNNGV. The CDR3 DNA reads TGTGCCAGCAGCTCTAGCGGACGGAACATTCAGTACTTC. This encodes CASSSSGRNIQYF.